The sequence of this T cell receptor beta chain was determined in a study of shared clonotypes between healthy human individuals. Overall study findings and caveats: The donor pool, a small one, limited the genetic and exposure-history diversity represented.

Germline V gene data show CDR1 as MNHEY and CDR2 as SVGAGI. This CDR3 region has 13 residues. Trimming left V 8 bases short and J 1 base short, with 8 bases between. The assay was immunoSEQ multiplex PCR, and TCRdb's table has in-frame clones only and misses some. The sample includes about 2,500,000 clones, 85% to 95% of them seen just once. Points on this clone: Its antigen is undetermined.

The chain combines TRBV6-5 with TRBJ2-2; possibly TRBD2 for D (5 bases). Material for sequencing was naive CD4+ T cells sorted from blood. Subset described: CD45RA+ positively selected. This clonotype originated in a man aged 18-30 years in good health. The CDR3 DNA reads TGTGCCAGCGGACGGGGGAACACCGGGGAGCTGTTTTTT. Translating it yields CASGRGNTGELFF.